This TCR beta chain was sequenced for a study of cytomegalovirus exposure and HLA in healthy donors. Findings and limits, study-wide: A likely sequencing artifact accounted for one observed cluster of highly shared sequence variants.

The PCR used 60 Vbeta and 13 Jbeta primers. As handled by the study authors: Later reanalysis found around 74 million unique TCR beta chains, some 10 million of them shared. Using immunoSEQ multiplex PCR, the repertoire was profiled, and TCRdb retains in-frame clones only, with some absent. V and J calls and clone size are as listed in that table; D and trimming were resolved from the DNA. The repertoire holds around 120,000 clones, roughly 72% seen once, with around 10% in the top ten. A word on this clone: As yet, its antigen is unknown.

The sequenced sample consisted of PBMCs. This clonotype was obtained from a woman aged 45-59 years in good health and CMV-seropositive.

This CDR3 reads CAWGTGTGSYEQYF. The DNA for the CDR3 is TGTGCCTGGGGTACCGGGACAGGCTCCTACGAGCAGTACTTC. The genes are TRBV30 and TRBJ2-7; the match to TRBD1 covers 8 bases. The CDR3 extends over 14 amino acids. The germline CDR1 and CDR2 sequences are GTSNPN and SVGIG (reference sequence). V shed 5 bases and J 0 bases; nucleotides not matched to a gene: 6.